Listed below are T cell receptor beta chains from one sample, sequenced in a study of beta chain features in type 1 diabetes. Clones were sequenced by immunoSEQ multiplex PCR, and TCRdb holds only the in-frame ones, with some missing. The table includes just under 150,000 clones, 10% to 15% detected once. The specimen sequenced was central memory CD4+ T cells from blood. The receptors come from a man between 18 and 35 years old with type 1 diabetes. Both conserved end residues are part of each CDR3. A D gene is named only where the DNA matches it firmly. Clone size is shown for a subset of rows, as once, few, many or a class of expanded clone.

clone_size: NA
v_call: TRBV29-1
d_call: TRBD2
j_call: TRBJ2-3
cdr3_aa: CRVAGGAPSTDTQYF

clone_size: few
v_call: TRBV4-2
d_call: TRBD2
j_call: TRBJ2-7
cdr3_aa: CASSQELGTSGYYEQYF

clone_size: few
v_call: TRBV11-3
d_call: NA
j_call: TRBJ2-5
cdr3_aa: CASSLGVLGSQETQYF

clone_size: NA
v_call: TRBV30
d_call: NA
j_call: TRBJ2-3
cdr3_aa: CARQTHPTSTDTQYF

clone_size: few
v_call: TRBV7-9
d_call: NA
j_call: TRBJ1-1
cdr3_aa: CASSFSSSNTEAFF

clone_size: NA
v_call: TRBV5-6
d_call: NA
j_call: TRBJ2-5
cdr3_aa: CASSLRGQETQYF

clone_size: NA
v_call: TRBV30
d_call: NA
j_call: TRBJ1-3
cdr3_aa: CAWSVWRESRNTIYF

clone_size: NA
v_call: TRBV18
d_call: NA
j_call: TRBJ1-4
cdr3_aa: CASSPWSTGSNEKLFF

clone_size: few
v_call: TRBV25-1
d_call: NA
j_call: TRBJ1-4
cdr3_aa: CASSGITLGGKGEKLFF

clone_size: NA
v_call: TRBV29-1
d_call: NA
j_call: TRBJ1-2
cdr3_aa: CSVDLDIKKGYGYTF

clone_size: few
v_call: TRBV6-1
d_call: TRBD1
j_call: TRBJ1-4
cdr3_aa: CASSEWGQRNEKLFF

clone_size: few
v_call: TRBV29-1
d_call: NA
j_call: TRBJ1-2
cdr3_aa: CSAWDPNNYGYTF

clone_size: NA
v_call: TRBV7-9
d_call: NA
j_call: TRBJ1-2
cdr3_aa: CASSSGLYGYTF

clone_size: NA
v_call: TRBV30
d_call: TRBD1
j_call: TRBJ2-7
cdr3_aa: CAWSVPRTGNYEQYF

clone_size: NA
v_call: TRBV7-6
d_call: TRBD1
j_call: TRBJ1-4
cdr3_aa: CASSQGTGRNEKLFF

clone_size: many
v_call: TRBV10-3
d_call: NA
j_call: TRBJ2-3
cdr3_aa: CAISDSTDTQYF